This T cell receptor beta chain was captured by sequencing in a study of shared clonotypes between healthy human individuals. Study-level findings and limits: The generation probabilities recorded for non-shared clonotypes fell below those of clonotypes shared by all four donors.

With respect to this clone: Its antigen is undetermined. This CDR3 is also generated by other DNA sequences in the sample.

The V gene lost 3 bases and the J gene lost 1 base, with 8 bases spanning the gap. The germline CDR1 and CDR2 sequences are LNHDA and SQIVND (reference sequence). The CDR3 is 14 residues long. Every immunoSEQ plate was one replicate of a subset's evenly spread DNA. Clones were sequenced by immunoSEQ multiplex PCR, and TCRdb holds only the in-frame ones, with some missing. Here the sample spans around 2.5 million clones, approximately 94% being singletons. The genes are TRBV19 and TRBJ2-3; no definite D call. The TCR comes from a man younger than 30 in good health. Some clones in this sample may be carry-over from other donors' samples. The sequencing input was naive CD4+ T cells from PBMCs. Subset defined: CD45RA+ positively selected. In nucleotides, the CDR3 is TGTGCCAGTAGTATCGGTCGGGGCACAGATACGCAGTATTTT. As protein: CASSIGRGTDTQYF.